This TCR beta chain was found in a study of human T cells and chemical hapten exposure. Study-level findings and limits: The study found expanded TCRs formed significantly more large CDR3 similarity clusters than controls.

CDR1 and CDR2 from the germline V gene are MNHNY and SVGAGI (reference sequence). Germline trimming cut 5 bases from V and 5 bases from J; bases unmatched to any gene: 7. The CDR3 runs to 14 residues. A few counts support this clonotype. The target antigen is unknown. Time point given: patch test 2, 6 weeks after DPC sensitization. As to treatment: therapeutic diphenylcyclopropenone sensitization with weekly scalp DPC. Blood, whole and unfractionated, served as the source for total RNA extraction. TCRdb itself ran the RACE reads through MiXCR, one entry per CDR3 protein. The sample shows approximately 46,000 distinct CDR3 sequences, 9.6% of them seen only once.

This clonotype was sampled from a woman aged 30 to 39 with alopecia areata. Some clones in this sample may be carry-over from other donors' samples. This sequence joins TRBV6-6 and TRBJ2-5; 8 bases are shared with TRBD2. The sequenced sample was whole blood, obtained in connection with sensitization to the hapten diphenylcyclopropenone (DPC). This chain's CDR3 is CASSAGLALETQYF. CDR3 DNA: TGTGCCAGCAGTGCCGGACTAGCTCTGGAGACCCAGTACTTC.